This T cell receptor beta chain originates from a study of Tregs in tolerant kidney transplant recipients. This clone was recorded only once. Repertoires were generated with immunoSEQ multiplex PCR, while TCRdb's copy carries only in-frame clones and drops some. The sample yields roughly 80,000 clones, approximately 90% seen once. The specimen comprised Tregs from blood, sampled before the transplant. This clonotype originated in a human donor who received a combined kidney and bone marrow transplant.

DNA of the CDR3: TGTGCCAGCAGTTTAGGTGGCAGGGGTAATTCACCCCTCCACTTT. Amino acid sequence: CASSLGGRGNSPLHF. The rearrangement joins TRBV28 to TRBJ1-6; D is perhaps TRBD1 (6 bases). V lost 2 bases, J lost 6 bases, and 11 bases lay in between. Germline values: CDR1 MDHEN, CDR2 SYDVKM. This CDR3 is 15 amino acids long.